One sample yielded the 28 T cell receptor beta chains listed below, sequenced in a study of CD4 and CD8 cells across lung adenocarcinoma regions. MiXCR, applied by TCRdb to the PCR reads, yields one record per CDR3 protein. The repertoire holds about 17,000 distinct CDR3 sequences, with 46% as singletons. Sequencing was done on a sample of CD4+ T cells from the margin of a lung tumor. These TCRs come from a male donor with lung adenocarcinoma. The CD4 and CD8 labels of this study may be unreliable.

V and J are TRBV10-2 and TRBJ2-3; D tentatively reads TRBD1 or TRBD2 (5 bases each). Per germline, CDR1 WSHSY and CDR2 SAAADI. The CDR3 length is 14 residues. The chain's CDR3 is CRSTGLAAKDTQYF. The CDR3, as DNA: TGCCGCAGCACGGGGCTGGCAGCCAAAGATACGCAGTATTTT.

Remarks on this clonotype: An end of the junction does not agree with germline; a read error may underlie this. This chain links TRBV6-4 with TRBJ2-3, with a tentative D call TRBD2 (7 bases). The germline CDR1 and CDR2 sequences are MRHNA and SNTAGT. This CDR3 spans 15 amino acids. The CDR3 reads CARGDGGGSEETQYF. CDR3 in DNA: TGTGCCAGGGGTGACGGGGGCGGGAGTGAAGAGACGCAGTATTTC.

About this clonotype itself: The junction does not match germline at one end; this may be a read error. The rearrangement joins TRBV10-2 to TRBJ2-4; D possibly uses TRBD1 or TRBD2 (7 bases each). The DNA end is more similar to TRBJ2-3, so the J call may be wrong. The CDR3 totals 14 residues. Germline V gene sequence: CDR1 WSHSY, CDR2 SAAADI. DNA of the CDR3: TGCGCCGGCAGGGGGGTGGGAGGGACAGACACGCAGTATTTT. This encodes CAGRGVGGTDTQYF.

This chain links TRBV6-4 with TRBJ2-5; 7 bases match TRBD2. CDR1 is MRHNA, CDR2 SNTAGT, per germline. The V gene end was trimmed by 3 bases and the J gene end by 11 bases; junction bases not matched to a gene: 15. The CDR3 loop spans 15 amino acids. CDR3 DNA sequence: TGTGCCAGCAGTGAGGGGCGCGGGAGCACAGACACGCAGTACTTC. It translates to CASSEGRGSTDTQYF.

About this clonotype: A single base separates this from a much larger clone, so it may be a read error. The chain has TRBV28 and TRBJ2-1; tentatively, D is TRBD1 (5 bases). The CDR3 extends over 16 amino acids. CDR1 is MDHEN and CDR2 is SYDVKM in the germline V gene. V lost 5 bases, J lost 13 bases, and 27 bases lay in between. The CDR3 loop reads CASSPTHWGGQETQFF. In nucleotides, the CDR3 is TGTGCCAGCAGTCCAACCCATTGGGGCGGCCAAGAGACCCAGTTCTTC.

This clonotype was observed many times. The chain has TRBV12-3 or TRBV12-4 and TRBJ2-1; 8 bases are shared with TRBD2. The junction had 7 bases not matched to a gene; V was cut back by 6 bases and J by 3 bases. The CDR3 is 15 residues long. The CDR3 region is CASRPSAGGYNEQFF. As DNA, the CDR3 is TGTGCCAGCAGACCATCGGCGGGAGGCTACAATGAGCAGTTCTTC.

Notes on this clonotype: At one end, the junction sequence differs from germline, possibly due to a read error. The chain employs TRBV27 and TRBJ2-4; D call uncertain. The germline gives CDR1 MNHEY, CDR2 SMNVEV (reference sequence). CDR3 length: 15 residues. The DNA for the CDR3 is TGTGCCAGGGGGTTCGGTGGCGGTGCCCAAAACATCCAGTACTTC. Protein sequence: CARGFGGGAQNIQYF.

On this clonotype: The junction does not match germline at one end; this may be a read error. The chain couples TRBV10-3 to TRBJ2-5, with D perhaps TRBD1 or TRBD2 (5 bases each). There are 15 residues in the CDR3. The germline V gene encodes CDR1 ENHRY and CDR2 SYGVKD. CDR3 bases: TGTGCCGGGGGTCCTGGGGGACGTGACCAAGAGATCCAGTATTTC. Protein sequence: CAGGPGGRDQEIQYF.

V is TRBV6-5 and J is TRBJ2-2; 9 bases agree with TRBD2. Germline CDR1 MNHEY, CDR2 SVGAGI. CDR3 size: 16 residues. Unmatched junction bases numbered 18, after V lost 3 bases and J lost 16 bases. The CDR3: CASSYQLAGCTGTQFF. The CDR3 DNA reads TGTGCCAGCAGTTATCAGCTAGCGGGATGTACCGGTACGCAGTTTTTT.

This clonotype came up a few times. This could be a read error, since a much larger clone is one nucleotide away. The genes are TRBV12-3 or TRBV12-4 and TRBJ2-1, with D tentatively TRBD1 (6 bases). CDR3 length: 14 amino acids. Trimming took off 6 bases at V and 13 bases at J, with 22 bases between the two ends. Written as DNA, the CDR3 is TGTGCCAGCAGCGATACAGGGCCACAAGAGACCCAGTTCTTC. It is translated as CASSDTGPQETQFF.

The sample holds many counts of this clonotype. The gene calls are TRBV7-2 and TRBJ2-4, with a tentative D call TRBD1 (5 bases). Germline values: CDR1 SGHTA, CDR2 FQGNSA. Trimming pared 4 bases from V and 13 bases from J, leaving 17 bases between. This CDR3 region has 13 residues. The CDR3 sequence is CASSSIQGNEQYF. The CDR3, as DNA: TGTGCCAGCAGCTCCATCCAGGGTAATGAGCAGTACTTC.

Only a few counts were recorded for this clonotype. DNA of the CDR3: TGCGCCAGCAGCTCATTCAACAATGAGCAGTTCTTC. This translates into CASSSFNNEQFF. The chain is built from TRBV10-2 and TRBJ2-1; D not resolved. V gave up 6 bases and J gave up 5 bases, with 8 bases separating them. The CDR3 contains 12 residues. Germline V gene sequence: CDR1 WSHSY, CDR2 SAAADI.

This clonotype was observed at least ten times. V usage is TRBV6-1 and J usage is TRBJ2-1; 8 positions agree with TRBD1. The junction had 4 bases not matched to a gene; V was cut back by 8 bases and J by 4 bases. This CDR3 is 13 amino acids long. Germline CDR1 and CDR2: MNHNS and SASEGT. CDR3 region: CASRTGQYNEQFF. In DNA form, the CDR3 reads TGTGCCAGCCGGACAGGGCAGTACAATGAGCAGTTCTTC.

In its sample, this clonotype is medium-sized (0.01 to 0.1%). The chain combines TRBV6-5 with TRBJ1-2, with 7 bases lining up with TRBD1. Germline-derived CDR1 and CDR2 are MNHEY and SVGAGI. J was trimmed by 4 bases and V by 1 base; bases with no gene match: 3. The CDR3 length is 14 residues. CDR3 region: CASSYYRGSYGYTF. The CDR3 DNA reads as TGTGCCAGCAGTTACTACAGGGGAAGCTATGGCTACACCTTC.

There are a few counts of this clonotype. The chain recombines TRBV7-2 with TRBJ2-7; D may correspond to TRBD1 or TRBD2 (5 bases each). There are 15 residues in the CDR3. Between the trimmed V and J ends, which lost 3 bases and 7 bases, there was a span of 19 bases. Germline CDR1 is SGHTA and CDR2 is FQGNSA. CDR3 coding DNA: TGTGCCAGCAGCTTCGACGGGACCTCCCAGCCGGAGCAGTACTTC. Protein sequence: CASSFDGTSQPEQYF. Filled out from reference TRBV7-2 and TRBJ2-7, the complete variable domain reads GAGVSQSPSNKVTEKGKDVELRCDPISGHTALYWYRQSLGQGLEFLIYFQGNSAPDKSGLPSDRFSAERTGGSVSTLTIQRTQQEDSAVYLCASSFDGTSQPEQYFGPGTRLTVT.

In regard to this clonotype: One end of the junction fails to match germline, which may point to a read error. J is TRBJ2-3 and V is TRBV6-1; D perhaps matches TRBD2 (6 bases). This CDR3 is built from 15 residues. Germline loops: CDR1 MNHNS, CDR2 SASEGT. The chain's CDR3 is CARGDGSGGPDTQYF. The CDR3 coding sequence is TGTGCCAGGGGGGACGGGAGCGGTGGCCCAGATACCCAGTACTTT.

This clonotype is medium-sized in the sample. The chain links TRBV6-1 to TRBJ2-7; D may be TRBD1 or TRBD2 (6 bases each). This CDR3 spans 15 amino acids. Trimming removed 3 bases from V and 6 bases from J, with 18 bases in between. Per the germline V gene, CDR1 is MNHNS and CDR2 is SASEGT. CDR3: CASSEGGHLSGEQYF. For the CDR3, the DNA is TGTGCCAGCAGTGAGGGGGGACACTTGTCGGGCGAGCAGTACTTC.

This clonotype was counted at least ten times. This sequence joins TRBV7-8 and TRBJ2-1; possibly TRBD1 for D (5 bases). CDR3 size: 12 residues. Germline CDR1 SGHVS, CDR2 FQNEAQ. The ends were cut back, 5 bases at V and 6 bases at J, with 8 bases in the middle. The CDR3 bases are TGTGCCAGCAGCACACAGGTCAATGAGCAGTTCTTC. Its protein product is CASSTQVNEQFF.

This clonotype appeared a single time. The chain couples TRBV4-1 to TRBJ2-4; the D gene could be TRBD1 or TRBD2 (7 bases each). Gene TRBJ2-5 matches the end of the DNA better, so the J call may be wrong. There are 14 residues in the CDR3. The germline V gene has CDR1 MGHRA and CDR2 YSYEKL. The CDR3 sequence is CAGSGDSERKTQYF. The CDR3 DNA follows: TGCGCGGGCAGCGGGGACAGTGAGCGAAAGACCCAGTACTTC.

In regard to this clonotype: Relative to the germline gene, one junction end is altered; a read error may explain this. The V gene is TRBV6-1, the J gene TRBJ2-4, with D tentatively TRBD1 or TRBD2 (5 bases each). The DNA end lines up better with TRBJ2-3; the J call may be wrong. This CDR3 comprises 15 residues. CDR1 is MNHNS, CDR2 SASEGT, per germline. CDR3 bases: TGTGGCAGCGGTCCGGGGCTGGGAGCCACAAACACGCAGTATTTT. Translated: CGSGPGLGATNTQYF.

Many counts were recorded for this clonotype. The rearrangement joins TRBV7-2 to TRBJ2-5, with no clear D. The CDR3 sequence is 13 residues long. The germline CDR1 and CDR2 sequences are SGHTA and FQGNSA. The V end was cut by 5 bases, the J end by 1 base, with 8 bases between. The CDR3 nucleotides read TGTGCCAGCAGCCCACAAGTCCAAGAGACCCAGTACTTC. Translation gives CASSPQVQETQYF.

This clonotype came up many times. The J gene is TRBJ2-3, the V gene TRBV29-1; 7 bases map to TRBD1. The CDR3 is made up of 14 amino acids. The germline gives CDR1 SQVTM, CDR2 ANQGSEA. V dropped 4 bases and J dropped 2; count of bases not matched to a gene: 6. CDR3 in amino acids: CSVARQGDTDTQYF. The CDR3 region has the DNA TGCAGCGTTGCTCGGCAGGGGGACACAGATACGCAGTATTTT.

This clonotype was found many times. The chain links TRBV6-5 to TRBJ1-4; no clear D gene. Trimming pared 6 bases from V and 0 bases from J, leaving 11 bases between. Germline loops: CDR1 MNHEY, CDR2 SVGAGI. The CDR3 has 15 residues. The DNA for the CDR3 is TGTGCCAGCAGACCCTCGGGGACAACTAATGAAAAACTGTTTTTT. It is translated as CASRPSGTTNEKLFF.

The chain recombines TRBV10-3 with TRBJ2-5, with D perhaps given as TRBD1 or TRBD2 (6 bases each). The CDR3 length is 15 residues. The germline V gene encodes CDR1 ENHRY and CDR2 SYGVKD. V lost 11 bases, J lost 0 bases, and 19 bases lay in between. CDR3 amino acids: CAGGHGEGDQETQYF. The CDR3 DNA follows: TGTGCCGGGGGGCACGGGGAAGGGGACCAAGAGACCCAGTACTTC.

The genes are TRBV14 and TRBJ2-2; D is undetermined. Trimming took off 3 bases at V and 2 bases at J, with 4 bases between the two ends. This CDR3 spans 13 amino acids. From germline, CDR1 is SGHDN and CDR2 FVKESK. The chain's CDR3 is CASSQGNTGELFF. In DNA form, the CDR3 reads TGTGCCAGCAGCCAGGGAAACACCGGGGAGCTGTTTTTT.

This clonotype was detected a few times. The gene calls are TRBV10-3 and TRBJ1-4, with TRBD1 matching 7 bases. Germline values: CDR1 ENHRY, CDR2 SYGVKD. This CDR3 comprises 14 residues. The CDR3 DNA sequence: TGTGGCGGGGGCAGGGGGACAACTAATGAAAAACTGTTTTTT. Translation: CGGGRGTTNEKLFF.

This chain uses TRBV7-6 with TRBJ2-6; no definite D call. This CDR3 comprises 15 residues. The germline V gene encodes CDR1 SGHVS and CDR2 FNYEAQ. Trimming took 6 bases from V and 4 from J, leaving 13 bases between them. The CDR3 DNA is TGTGCCAGCAGTCAAATAGGCGAGGGGGCCAACGTCCTGACTTTC. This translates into CASSQIGEGANVLTF.

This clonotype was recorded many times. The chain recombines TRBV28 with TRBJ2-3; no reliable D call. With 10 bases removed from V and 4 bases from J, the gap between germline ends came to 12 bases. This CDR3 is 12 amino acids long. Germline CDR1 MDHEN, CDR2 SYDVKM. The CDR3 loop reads CATSVQADTQYF. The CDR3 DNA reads TGTGCCACCTCGGTCCAAGCAGATACGCAGTATTTT. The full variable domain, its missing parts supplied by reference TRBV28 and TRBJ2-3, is DVKVTQSSRYLVKRTGEKVFLECVQDMDHENMFWYRQDPGLGLRLIYFSYDVKMKEKGDIPEGYSVSREKKERFSLILESASTNQTSMYLCATSVQADTQYFGPGTRLTVL.